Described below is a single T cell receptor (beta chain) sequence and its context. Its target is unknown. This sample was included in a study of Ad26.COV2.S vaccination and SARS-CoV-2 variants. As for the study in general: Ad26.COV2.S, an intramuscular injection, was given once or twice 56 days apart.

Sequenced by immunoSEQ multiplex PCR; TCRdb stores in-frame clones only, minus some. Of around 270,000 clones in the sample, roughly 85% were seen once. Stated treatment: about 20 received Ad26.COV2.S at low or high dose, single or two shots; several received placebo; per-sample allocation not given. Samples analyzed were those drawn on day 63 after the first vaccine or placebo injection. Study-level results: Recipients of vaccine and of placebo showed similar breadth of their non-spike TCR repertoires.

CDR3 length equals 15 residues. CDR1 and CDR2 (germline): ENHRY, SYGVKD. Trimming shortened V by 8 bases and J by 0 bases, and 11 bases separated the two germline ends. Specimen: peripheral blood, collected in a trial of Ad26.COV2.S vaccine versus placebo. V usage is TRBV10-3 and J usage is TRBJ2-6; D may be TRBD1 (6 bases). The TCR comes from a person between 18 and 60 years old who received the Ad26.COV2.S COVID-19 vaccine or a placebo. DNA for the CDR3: TGTGCCATCTCCCAGGGGACCTCTGGGGCCAACGTCCTGACTTTC. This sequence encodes CAISQGTSGANVLTF.